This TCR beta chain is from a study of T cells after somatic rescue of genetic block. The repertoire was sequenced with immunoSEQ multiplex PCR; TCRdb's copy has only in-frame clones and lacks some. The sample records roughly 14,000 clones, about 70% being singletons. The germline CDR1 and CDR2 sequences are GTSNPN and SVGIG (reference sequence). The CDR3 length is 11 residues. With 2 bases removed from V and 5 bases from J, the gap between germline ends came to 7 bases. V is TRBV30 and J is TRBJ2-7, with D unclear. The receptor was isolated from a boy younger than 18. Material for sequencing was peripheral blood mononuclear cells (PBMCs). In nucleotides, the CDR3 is TGTGCCTGGAGTCCACTCAACGAGCAGTACTTC. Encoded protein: CAWSPLNEQYF.